This T cell receptor beta chain was sequenced in a study of PD-L1 blockade in urothelial cancer. Study-level information: Analyzed time points were 3 weeks (second dose) and 6 weeks after therapy began. A median blood sample held approximately 140,000 T cells and approximately 84,000 unique TCRs.

Whole-study findings and limits: Better survival was forecast by a pretreatment blood TCR clonality below the median.

The method was immunoSEQ multiplex PCR; TCRdb's version includes in-frame clones alone and lacks a portion of them. The data contain about 32,000 clones, 80% to 90% of them seen just once; the ten biggest clones take up less than 40%. The patients' disease, urothelial carcinoma, was locally advanced or metastatic. Germline V lookup: CDR1 SGHRS, CDR2 YFSETQ. Trimming stripped 1 base from V and 6 bases from J, with 14 bases between. CDR3 size: 15 residues. In the case of this clone: The antigen is not known.

The gene calls are TRBV5-1 and TRBJ2-1; weak D call: TRBD1 (6 bases). The sequence was obtained from a man aged 55 to 69 with urothelial cancer. The sample in question was PBMCs, obtained around atezolizumab (anti-PD-L1) treatment. The CDR3 DNA follows: TGCGCCAGCAGCTTGAGGACAGACCGAATCAATGAGCAGTTCTTC. It yields the protein CASSLRTDRINEQFF.